This T cell receptor beta chain originates from a study of cytotoxic CD8 clonotypes in ibrutinib-treated CLL. At the level of the study: Across the patients, approximately 12 were relapsed/refractory, 15 treatment-naive and 17 to 18 IGHV unmutated. Responses comprised about 24 partial and 2 complete; at median around 72 months, approximately 15 remained remitted and about 12 progressed. General study findings and limits: Baseline clonality was higher than in age-matched healthy donors and moved in step with circulating CD8+ T-cell counts.

Sequencing used immunoSEQ multiplex PCR; TCRdb keeps in-frame clones, though not all of them. The table includes about 250,000 clones, under 80% detected once. Concerning this clone itself: The antigen remains undetermined.

The source of this sequence is a human donor with chronic lymphocytic leukemia. The sequenced sample was PBMCs, obtained after 24 months of ibrutinib treatment.

The CDR3, as DNA: TGTGCCTGGGACAGGGACCTGGTGGGAAAACTGTTTTTT. Protein sequence: CAWDRDLVGKLFF. The chain is built from TRBV30 and TRBJ1-4, with 7 bases fitting TRBD1. This CDR3 comprises 13 residues. Germline V gives CDR1 GTSNPN, CDR2 SVGIG (reference sequence). V lost 5 bases and J lost 10; bases outside the gene matches: 10.